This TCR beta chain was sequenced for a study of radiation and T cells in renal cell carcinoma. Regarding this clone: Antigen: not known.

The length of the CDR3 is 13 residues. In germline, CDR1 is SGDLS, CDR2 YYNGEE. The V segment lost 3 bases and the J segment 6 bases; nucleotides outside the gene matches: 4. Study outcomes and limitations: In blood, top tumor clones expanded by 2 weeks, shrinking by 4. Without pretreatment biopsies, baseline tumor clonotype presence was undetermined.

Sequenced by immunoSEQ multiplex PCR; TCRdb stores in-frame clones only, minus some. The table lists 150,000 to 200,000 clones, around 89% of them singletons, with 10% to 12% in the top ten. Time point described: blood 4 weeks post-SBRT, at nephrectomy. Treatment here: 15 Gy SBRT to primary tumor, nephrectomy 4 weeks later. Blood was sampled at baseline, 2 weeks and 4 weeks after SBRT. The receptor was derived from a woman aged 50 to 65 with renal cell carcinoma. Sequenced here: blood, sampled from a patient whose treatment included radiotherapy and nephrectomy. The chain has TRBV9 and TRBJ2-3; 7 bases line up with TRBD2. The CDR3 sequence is CASSASRGDTQYF. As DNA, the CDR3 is TGTGCCAGCAGCGCCTCGCGGGGGGATACGCAGTATTTT.